Listed below are T cell receptor beta chains from one sample, sequenced in a study of shared clonotypes between healthy human individuals. Generated by immunoSEQ multiplex PCR, the TCRdb table keeps only in-frame clones and is missing some. Of more than 500,000 clones listed, roughly 95% are singletons. Material: naive CD8+ T cells sorted from blood. Every receptor here comes from a woman in her thirties in good health. Each CDR3 is given with its conserved first and last residue. The order of the fields is V gene, J gene, D gene, CDR3 length, clone size, CDR3 DNA, CDR3 protein. A D gene is named only where the DNA matches it firmly. A row's size may be missing; if present it is once, few, many or a size class.

v_call: TRBV6-5
j_call: TRBJ1-5
d_call: .
cdr3_length: 14
clone_size: .
cdr3_nt: TGTGCCAGCAGTCCTCAGGGTGGTGGGCAGCCCCAGCATTTT
cdr3_aa: CASSPQGGGQPQHF

v_call: TRBV28
j_call: TRBJ2-7
d_call: .
cdr3_length: 14
clone_size: .
cdr3_nt: TGTGCCAGCAGCAGGGTGGGCAGCTCCTACGAGCAGTACTTC
cdr3_aa: CASSRVGSSYEQYF

v_call: TRBV11-2
j_call: TRBJ1-1
d_call: TRBD1
cdr3_length: 17
clone_size: .
cdr3_nt: TGTGCCAGCAGCCCCCAGGGGACAGGGACAATGAACACTGAAGCTTTCTTT
cdr3_aa: CASSPQGTGTMNTEAFF

v_call: TRBV4-1
j_call: TRBJ1-5
d_call: .
cdr3_length: 13
clone_size: .
cdr3_nt: TGCGCCAGCAGCCAAGACGGGGTACAGCCCCAGCATTTT
cdr3_aa: CASSQDGVQPQHF

v_call: TRBV10-3
j_call: TRBJ2-1
d_call: TRBD2
cdr3_length: 17
clone_size: .
cdr3_nt: TGTGCCATCAGTGAGTCAGCTAGCGGGGGCTCCTACAATGAGCAGTTCTTC
cdr3_aa: CAISESASGGSYNEQFF

v_call: TRBV5-1
j_call: TRBJ1-2
d_call: .
cdr3_length: 11
clone_size: .
cdr3_nt: TGCGCCAGCAGCTTCGGGAGCCTCTACACCTTC
cdr3_aa: CASSFGSLYTF

v_call: TRBV2
j_call: TRBJ2-3
d_call: TRBD2
cdr3_length: 18
clone_size: .
cdr3_nt: TGTGCCAGCAGGCGCGCCGGACTAGCGGGAGGGATCACAGATACGCAGTATTTT
cdr3_aa: CASRRAGLAGGITDTQYF

v_call: TRBV11-1
j_call: TRBJ2-3
d_call: TRBD2
cdr3_length: 14
clone_size: .
cdr3_nt: TGTGCCAGCAGCCGGACTAGCGGGAGCGATACGCAGTATTTT
cdr3_aa: CASSRTSGSDTQYF

v_call: TRBV11-2
j_call: TRBJ1-2
d_call: .
cdr3_length: 15
clone_size: .
cdr3_nt: TGTGCCAGCAGCTTAGACGGGGGGTATAGGTATGGCTACACCTTC
cdr3_aa: CASSLDGGYRYGYTF

v_call: TRBV6-5
j_call: TRBJ2-7
d_call: TRBD1
cdr3_length: 15
clone_size: .
cdr3_nt: TGTGCCAGCAGTTACTCGATTCAGGGGGCCTACGAGCAGTACTTC
cdr3_aa: CASSYSIQGAYEQYF

v_call: TRBV2
j_call: TRBJ1-3
d_call: TRBD1
cdr3_length: 15
clone_size: .
cdr3_nt: TGTGCCACCCAGGCCGGGACAGGGACCGGAAACACCATATATTTT
cdr3_aa: CATQAGTGTGNTIYF

v_call: TRBV10-2
j_call: TRBJ2-7
d_call: TRBD2
cdr3_length: 15
clone_size: .
cdr3_nt: TGCGCCAGCCTTTCCCCTAGCGGCCCCACCTACGAGCAGTACTTC
cdr3_aa: CASLSPSGPTYEQYF

v_call: TRBV5-6
j_call: TRBJ2-7
d_call: TRBD2
cdr3_length: 14
clone_size: .
cdr3_nt: TGTGCCAGCAGCTATTGGGGGACTAGCTACGAGCAGTACTTC
cdr3_aa: CASSYWGTSYEQYF

v_call: TRBV7-9
j_call: TRBJ2-7
d_call: .
cdr3_length: 12
clone_size: .
cdr3_nt: TGTGCCAGCAGCCCGGGGACCTACGAGCAGTACTTC
cdr3_aa: CASSPGTYEQYF

v_call: TRBV6-5
j_call: TRBJ2-7
d_call: TRBD2
cdr3_length: 14
clone_size: .
cdr3_nt: TGTGCCAGCAGTTATCGCGGGGGAACCTACGAGCAGTACTTC
cdr3_aa: CASSYRGGTYEQYF

v_call: TRBV5-4
j_call: TRBJ1-2
d_call: .
cdr3_length: 12
clone_size: .
cdr3_nt: TGTGCCAGCAGCTGGGCCAGTAATGGCTACACCTTC
cdr3_aa: CASSWASNGYTF

v_call: TRBV19
j_call: TRBJ2-3
d_call: .
cdr3_length: 13
clone_size: few
cdr3_nt: TGTGCCAGTAGTATTTACGAGGGAGATACGCAGTATTTT
cdr3_aa: CASSIYEGDTQYF

v_call: TRBV11-2
j_call: TRBJ2-2
d_call: .
cdr3_length: 18
clone_size: .
cdr3_nt: TGTGCCAGCAGCTTATTTTATTCCGGCACCGGACACACCGGGGAGCTGTTTTTT
cdr3_aa: CASSLFYSGTGHTGELFF